Each of the 20 T cell receptor beta chains below was sequenced from the same sample in a study of shared clonotypes between healthy human individuals. Clones were sequenced by immunoSEQ multiplex PCR, and TCRdb holds only the in-frame ones, with some missing. Among some 490,000 clones listed, approximately 81% were seen once. Source material: PBMCs. The receptors come from a woman aged 35 to 49 in good health. Some clones in this sample may be carry-over from other donors' samples.

About this clone itself: Just one base apart from a much larger clone, this may be a read error. The chain uses TRBV11-3 and TRBJ2-3; 9 nucleotides line up with TRBD1. Germline CDR1 SGHNT, CDR2 YENEEA. The J segment lost 2 bases and the V segment lost 5 bases, leaving 8 bases of the junction unmatched. The CDR3 length is 16 residues. CDR3 sequence reads: CASSTGTGSHTDTQYF. CDR3 sequence (DNA): TGTGCCAGCAGCACAGGGACAGGGTCACACACAGATACGCAGTATTTT.

Regarding this clone: A far larger clone is just one base off, so this is likely a read error. Other DNA sequences in this sample translate to the same CDR3. The rearrangement uses TRBV5-6 and TRBJ1-4; D remains unclear. The V gene's germline CDR1 is SGHDT and CDR2 YYEEEE. The CDR3 is 14 amino acids. CDR3 protein: CASSSRHRREKLFF. The CDR3 DNA reads TGTGCCAGCAGCTCCCGACATAGGAGAGAAAAACTATTTTTT.

This clone was found many times. The sample holds other DNA sequences that translate to the same CDR3. This CDR3 is CASTATASGRSNEQFF. CDR3 DNA sequence: TGTGCCAGCACCGCCACCGCCAGCGGGAGGAGCAATGAGCAGTTCTTC. The genes are TRBV5-4 and TRBJ2-1; the match to TRBD2 covers 9 bases. The V segment lost 6 bases and the J segment 6 bases; nucleotides outside the gene matches: 13. The length of the CDR3 is 16 residues. Germline loops: CDR1 SGHNT, CDR2 YYREEE (reference sequence).

The CDR3 here is CASSLLIPTDNEQFF. The CDR3 DNA reads as TGCGCCAGCAGCTTGTTGATACCTACTGACAATGAGCAGTTCTTC. The chain carries TRBV5-1 and TRBJ2-1; unclear D gene. The CDR3 runs to 15 residues. Germline values: CDR1 SGHRS, CDR2 YFSETQ. V was shortened by 1 base and J by 5 bases, with 13 bases between the two germline ends.

This rearrangement joins TRBV18 to TRBJ1-3; TRBD1 aligns across 12 bases. The J segment lost 4 bases and the V segment lost 5 bases, leaving 9 bases of the junction unmatched. The CDR3 is 17 residues long. The germline V gene has CDR1 KGHSH and CDR2 LQKENI. This chain's CDR3 is CASSSIPGQGAGNTIYF. The CDR3 bases are TGTGCCAGCTCATCGATACCGGGACAGGGGGCAGGAAACACCATATATTTT.

About this clone: A far larger clone differs by one base, so this is likely a read error. The V call is TRBV10-3, the J call TRBJ1-4; tentative D call: TRBD1 (5 bases). The CDR3 runs to 13 residues. Trimming removed 4 bases from V and 6 bases from J, with 9 bases in between. CDR1 and CDR2 from the germline V gene are ENHRY and SYGVKD. CDR3 DNA sequence: TGTGCCATCAGTGGGGGCAGACATGAAAAACTGTTTTTT. Translated, it gives CAISGGRHEKLFF.

Only one count was recorded for this clone. This chain uses TRBV2 with TRBJ1-5, with D uncertain. The CDR3 has 13 amino acids. Germline lookup yields CDR1 SNHLY and CDR2 FYNNEI. Deletions cut 4 bases from V and 0 bases from J, with 4 bases between. CDR3: CASSADSNQPQHF. The CDR3 nucleotides are TGTGCCAGCAGTGCCGATAGCAATCAGCCCCAGCATTTT. Supplemented by reference TRBV2 and TRBJ1-5, the full variable domain reads EPEVTQTPSHQVTQMGQEVILRCVPISNHLYFYWYRQILGQKVEFLVSFYNNEISEKSEIFDDQFSVERPDGSNFTLKIRSTKLEDSAMYFCASSADSNQPQHFGDGTRLSIL.

Only one count was recorded for this clone. A far larger clone lies a single base away; this is likely a read error. The chain joins TRBV29-1 to TRBJ2-1; 7 bases line up with TRBD2. Germline lookup yields CDR1 SQVTM and CDR2 ANQGSEA. J was trimmed by 11 bases and V by 4 bases; bases with no gene match: 23. The CDR3 contains 17 residues. The CDR3 sequence is CSVVDPYTPGGPNKQFF. The CDR3 bases are TGCAGCGTTGTCGATCCTTACACGCCGGGAGGCCCGAATAAGCAGTTCTTC.

In the case of this clone: A far larger clone is off by one base, so a read error is likely. V usage is TRBV5-1 and J usage is TRBJ2-1; 13 nucleotides match TRBD2. The ends lost 3 bases at V and 6 bases at J; junction bases unmatched: 0. CDR3 length: 14 residues. The germline V gene encodes CDR1 SGHRS and CDR2 YFSETQ. Written as DNA, the CDR3 is TGCGCCAGCAGCTGGACTAGCGGGAGCAATGAGCAGTTCTTC. This gives the protein CASSWTSGSNEQFF.

Concerning this clone: A much larger clone lies a single base off, so this may be a read error. CDR3 nucleotides: TGTGCCATCAGCTTAGCGCGGACTAGCGGGAGTGCCCAAGAGACCCAGTACTTC. The encoded protein is CAISLARTSGSAQETQYF. The J gene is TRBJ2-5, the V gene TRBV7-6, with 13 bases aligning to TRBD2. The CDR3 is 18 residues long. Germline CDR1 SGHVS, CDR2 FNYEAQ.

The J gene is TRBJ2-5, the V gene TRBV7-8; D might be TRBD2 (5 bases). The CDR3 has 13 residues. In germline, CDR1 is SGHVS, CDR2 FQNEAQ. The V and J ends lost 5 bases and 2 bases respectively, with 9 bases between them. CDR3 sequence (DNA): TGTGCCAGCAGCAACCCGGGGCAAGAGACCCAGTACTTC. Protein sequence: CASSNPGQETQYF.

This clone occurred a few times. The rearrangement joins TRBV4-1 to TRBJ2-5; 9 bases are a match to TRBD1. TRBJ2-7 matches the DNA end more closely, so the J call is doubtful. CDR1 is MGHRA, CDR2 YSYEKL, per germline. The CDR3 runs 15 residues. CDR3 bases: TGCGCCAGCAGCCAAGGCGGGACAGGGTGGGACGAGCAGTACTTC. Encoded protein: CASSQGGTGWDEQYF.

The V gene is TRBV6-1, the J gene TRBJ2-5, with a weak D call TRBD1 (8 bases). V lost 7 bases and J lost 5, with 20 bases in between. The germline V gene has CDR1 MNHNS and CDR2 SASEGT. The CDR3 length is 15 residues. The CDR3 loop is CASTYYQQGGETQYF. Here the CDR3 DNA reads TGTGCCAGCACATATTACCAACAGGGGGGGGAGACCCAGTACTTC.

The rearrangement uses TRBV19 and TRBJ2-2; D is uncertain. Germline V gives CDR1 LNHDA, CDR2 SQIVND (reference sequence). With 7 bases removed from V and 0 bases from J, the gap between germline ends came to 6 bases. CDR3 length equals 13 residues. The CDR3 nucleotides read TGTGCCAGTACGCATACGAACACCGGGGAGCTGTTTTTT. Amino acid sequence: CASTHTNTGELFF.

This clone was picked up a small number of times. CDR3 in amino acids: CASSAPGHLTLEQFF. In nucleotides, the CDR3 is TGTGCCAGCAGCGCCCCGGGACACCTCACCCTTGAGCAGTTCTTC. The J gene is TRBJ2-1, the V gene TRBV7-8, with a possible D match to TRBD1 (6 bases). The V end lost 5 bases, the J end lost 9 bases, and 20 bases lay between the germline ends. Germline CDR1 and CDR2: SGHVS and FQNEAQ. The CDR3 has 15 amino acids.

V is TRBV29-1 and J is TRBJ2-1; 11 bases are shared with TRBD2. Trimming cost V 8 bases and J 2 bases; bases outside gene matches: 20. The length of the CDR3 is 19 residues. CDR1 and CDR2 (germline): SQVTM, ANQGSEA. The CDR3 spells CSTDRGISGRALTYNEQFF. CDR3 in DNA: TGCAGCACAGACAGGGGTATTAGCGGGAGGGCCCTGACCTACAATGAGCAGTTCTTC.

V usage is TRBV10-3 and J usage is TRBJ2-2; 9 bases match TRBD2. CDR1 and CDR2 from the germline V gene are ENHRY and SYGVKD. The J segment lost 3 bases and the V segment lost 6 bases, leaving 5 bases of the junction unmatched. The CDR3 is made up of 15 amino acids. The CDR3 DNA reads TGTGCCATCAGAATTAGCGGGAGTGACACCGGGGAGCTGTTTTTT. It translates to CAIRISGSDTGELFF.

The chain joins TRBV11-3 to TRBJ2-2; no firm D call. The CDR3 totals 15 residues. Germline CDR1 reads SGHNT; CDR2 reads YENEEA. The V end lost 2 bases, the J end lost 0 bases, and 7 bases lay between the germline ends. In DNA, the CDR3 is TGTGCCAGCAGCTTAAGTGGGACGAACACCGGGGAGCTGTTTTTT. This codes for CASSLSGTNTGELFF.

Of note for this clone: It is likely a read error: a sequence one base away is far more abundant. The same CDR3 also results from other DNA sequences found in this sample. V gene TRBV30 combines with J gene TRBJ1-4; D gene uncertain. The germline CDR1 and CDR2 sequences are GTSNPN and SVGIG (reference sequence). Between the trimmed V and J ends, which lost 0 bases and 8 bases, there was a span of 10 bases. This CDR3 is built from 13 residues. DNA of the CDR3: TGTGCCTGGAGTGTGAACAGCAACGAAAAACTGTTTTTT. Its protein is CAWSVNSNEKLFF.

This clone came up once. CDR3: CASSLTAGTPNEQFF. The DNA for the CDR3 is TGTGCCAGCAGCTTAACCGCCGGGACCCCAAATGAGCAGTTCTTC. The gene calls are TRBV7-3 and TRBJ2-1; D tentatively fits TRBD1 or TRBD2 (5 bases each). CDR1 and CDR2 from the germline V gene are SGHTA and FQGTGA. V was trimmed by 0 bases and J by 7 bases, leaving 13 bases between them. The CDR3 length is 15 residues.